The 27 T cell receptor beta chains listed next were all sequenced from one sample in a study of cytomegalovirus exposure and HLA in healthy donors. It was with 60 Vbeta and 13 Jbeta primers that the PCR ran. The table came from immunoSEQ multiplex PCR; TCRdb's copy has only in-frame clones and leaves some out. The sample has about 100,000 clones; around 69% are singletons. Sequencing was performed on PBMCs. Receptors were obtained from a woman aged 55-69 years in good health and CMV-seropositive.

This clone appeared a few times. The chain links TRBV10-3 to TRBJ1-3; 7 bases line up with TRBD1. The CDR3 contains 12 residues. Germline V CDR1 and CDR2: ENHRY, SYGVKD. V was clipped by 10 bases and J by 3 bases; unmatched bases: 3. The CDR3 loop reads CATRTGGNTIYF. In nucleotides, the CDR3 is TGTGCCACTAGGACAGGTGGAAACACCATATATTTT.

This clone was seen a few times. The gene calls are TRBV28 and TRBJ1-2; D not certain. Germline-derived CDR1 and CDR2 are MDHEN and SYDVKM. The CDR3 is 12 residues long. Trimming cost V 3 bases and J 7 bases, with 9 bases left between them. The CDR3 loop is CASSFKGSGYTF. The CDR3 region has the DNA TGTGCCAGCAGTTTTAAAGGGAGTGGCTACACCTTC.

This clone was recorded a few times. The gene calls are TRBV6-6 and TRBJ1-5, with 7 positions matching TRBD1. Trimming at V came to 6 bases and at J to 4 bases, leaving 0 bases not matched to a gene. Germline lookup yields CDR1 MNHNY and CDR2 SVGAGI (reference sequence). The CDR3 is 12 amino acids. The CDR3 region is CASRQGNQPQHF. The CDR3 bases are TGTGCCAGCAGACAGGGGAATCAGCCCCAGCATTTT.

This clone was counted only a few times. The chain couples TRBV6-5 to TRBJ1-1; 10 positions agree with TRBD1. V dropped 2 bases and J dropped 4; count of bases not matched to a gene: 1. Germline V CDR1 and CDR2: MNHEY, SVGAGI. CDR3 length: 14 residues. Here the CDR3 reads CASSYRTGGTEAFF. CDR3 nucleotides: TGTGCCAGCAGTTACCGGACAGGGGGCACTGAAGCTTTCTTT.

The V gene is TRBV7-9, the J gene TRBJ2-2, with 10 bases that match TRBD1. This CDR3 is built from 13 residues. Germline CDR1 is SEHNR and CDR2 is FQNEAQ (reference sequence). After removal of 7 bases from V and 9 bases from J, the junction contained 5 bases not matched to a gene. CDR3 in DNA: TGTGCCAGCACCGACAGGGGGCAAAGGGAGCTGTTTTTT. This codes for CASTDRGQRELFF.

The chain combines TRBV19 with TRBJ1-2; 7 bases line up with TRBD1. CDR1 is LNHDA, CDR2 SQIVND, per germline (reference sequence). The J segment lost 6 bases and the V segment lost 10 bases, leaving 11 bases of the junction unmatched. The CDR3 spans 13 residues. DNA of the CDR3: TGTGCCATACTCCCGGGACAGAAGGATGGCTACACCTTC. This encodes CAILPGQKDGYTF.

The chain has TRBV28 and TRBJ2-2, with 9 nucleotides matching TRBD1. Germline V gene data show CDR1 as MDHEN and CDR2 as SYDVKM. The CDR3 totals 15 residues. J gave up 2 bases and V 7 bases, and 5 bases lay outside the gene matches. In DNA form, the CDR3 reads TGTGCCAGCATCCGGGGACAGGGAAACACCGGGGAGCTGTTTTTT. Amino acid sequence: CASIRGQGNTGELFF.

CDR3 sequence reads: CASSSDSTGYEQYF. CDR3 DNA sequence: TGTGCCAGCAGCTCCGACAGCACGGGCTACGAGCAGTACTTC. The genes are TRBV7-9 and TRBJ2-7; weak D call: TRBD1 (5 bases). The CDR3 runs 14 residues. V was trimmed by 4 bases and J by 3 bases, leaving 13 bases between them. Germline CDR1 is SEHNR and CDR2 is FQNEAQ (reference sequence).

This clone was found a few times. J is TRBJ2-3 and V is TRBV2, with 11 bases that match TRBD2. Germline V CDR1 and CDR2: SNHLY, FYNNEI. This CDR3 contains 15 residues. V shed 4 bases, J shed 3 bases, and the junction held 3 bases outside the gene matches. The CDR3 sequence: CASSVGLAETDTQYF. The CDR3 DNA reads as TGTGCCAGCAGTGTGGGACTAGCGGAGACAGATACGCAGTATTTT.

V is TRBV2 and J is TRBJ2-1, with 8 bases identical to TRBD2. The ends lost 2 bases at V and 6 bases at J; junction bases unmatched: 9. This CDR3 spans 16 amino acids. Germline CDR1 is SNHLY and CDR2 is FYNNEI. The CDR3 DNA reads TGTGCCAGCAGTGAACTGAGTAGCGGGGCCCCCAATGAGCAGTTCTTC. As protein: CASSELSSGAPNEQFF.

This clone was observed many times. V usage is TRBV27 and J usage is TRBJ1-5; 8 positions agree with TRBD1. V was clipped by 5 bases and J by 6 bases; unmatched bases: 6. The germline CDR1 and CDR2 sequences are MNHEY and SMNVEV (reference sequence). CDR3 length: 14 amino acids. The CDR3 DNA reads TGTGCCAGCAGTACCCAGGGGGCCAGTCAGCCCCAGCATTTT. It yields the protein CASSTQGASQPQHF.

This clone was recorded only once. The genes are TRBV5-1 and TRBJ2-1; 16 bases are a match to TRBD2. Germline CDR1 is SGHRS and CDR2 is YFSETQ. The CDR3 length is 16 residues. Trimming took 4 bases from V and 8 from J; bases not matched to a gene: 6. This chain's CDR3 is CASSEGTSGRAHEQFF. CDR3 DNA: TGCGCCAGCAGCGAGGGGACTAGCGGGAGGGCACATGAGCAGTTCTTC.

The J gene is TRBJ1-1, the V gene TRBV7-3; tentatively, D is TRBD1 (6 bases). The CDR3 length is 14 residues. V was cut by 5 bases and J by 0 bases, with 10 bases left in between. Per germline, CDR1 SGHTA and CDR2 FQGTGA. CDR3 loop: CASSLDRLNTEAFF. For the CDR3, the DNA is TGTGCCAGCAGCCTTGACAGGTTGAACACTGAAGCTTTCTTT.

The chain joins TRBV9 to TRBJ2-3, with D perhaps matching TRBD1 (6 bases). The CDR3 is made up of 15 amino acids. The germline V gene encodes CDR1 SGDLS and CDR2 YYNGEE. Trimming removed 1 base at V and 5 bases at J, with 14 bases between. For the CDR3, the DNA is TGTGCCAGCAGCGTAAATGTCAGGGGTGGAGATACGCAGTATTTT. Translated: CASSVNVRGGDTQYF.

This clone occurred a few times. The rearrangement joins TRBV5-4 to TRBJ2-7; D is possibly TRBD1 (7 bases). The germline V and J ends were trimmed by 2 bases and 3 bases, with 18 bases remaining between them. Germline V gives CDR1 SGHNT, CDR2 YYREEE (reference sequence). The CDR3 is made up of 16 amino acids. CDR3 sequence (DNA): TGTGCCAGCAGCTTATTTAGGGGGCGCGGGGACTACGAGCAGTACTTC. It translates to CASSLFRGRGDYEQYF. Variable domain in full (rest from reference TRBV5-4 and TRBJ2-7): ETGVTQSPTHLIKTRGQQVTLRCSSQSGHNTVSWYQQALGQGPQFIFQYYREEENGRGNFPPRFSGLQFPNYSSELNVNALELDDSALYLCASSLFRGRGDYEQYFGPGTRLTVT.

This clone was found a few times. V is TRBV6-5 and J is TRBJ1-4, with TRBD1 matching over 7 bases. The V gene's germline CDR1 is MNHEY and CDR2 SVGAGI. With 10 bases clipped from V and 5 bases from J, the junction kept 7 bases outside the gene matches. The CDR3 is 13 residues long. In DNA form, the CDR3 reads TGTGCCACTGGCCGGGACAGAAATGAAAAACTGTTTTTT. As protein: CATGRDRNEKLFF.

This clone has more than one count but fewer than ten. Here the CDR3 reads CAWRPDRFGNTIYF. CDR3 coding DNA: TGTGCCTGGAGACCTGACAGGTTTGGAAACACCATATATTTT. J is TRBJ1-3 and V is TRBV30, with a tentative D call TRBD1 (6 bases). CDR3 length equals 14 residues. V was pared by 3 bases and J by 3 bases, with 12 bases between. CDR1 is GTSNPN and CDR2 is SVGIG in the germline V gene (reference sequence).

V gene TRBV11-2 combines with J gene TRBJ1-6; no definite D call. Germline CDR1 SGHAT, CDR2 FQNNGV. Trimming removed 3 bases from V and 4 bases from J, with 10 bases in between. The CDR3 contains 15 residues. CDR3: CASSFSPGYNSPLHF. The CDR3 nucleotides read TGTGCCAGCAGCTTTAGTCCCGGGTATAATTCACCCCTCCACTTT.

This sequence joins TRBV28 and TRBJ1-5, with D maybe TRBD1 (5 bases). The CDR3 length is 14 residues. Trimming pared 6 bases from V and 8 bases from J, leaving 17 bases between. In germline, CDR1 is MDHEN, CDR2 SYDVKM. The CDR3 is CASSFVEGREPQHF. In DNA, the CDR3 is TGTGCCAGCAGCTTTGTTGAGGGGAGGGAGCCCCAGCATTTT.

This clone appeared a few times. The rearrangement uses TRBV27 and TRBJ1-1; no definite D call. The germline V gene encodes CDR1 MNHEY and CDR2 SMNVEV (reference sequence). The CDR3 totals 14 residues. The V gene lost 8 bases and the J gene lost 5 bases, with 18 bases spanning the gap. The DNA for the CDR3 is TGTGCCAGCGCCTGGAGGGAGGCGAAAACTGAAGCTTTCTTT. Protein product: CASAWREAKTEAFF.

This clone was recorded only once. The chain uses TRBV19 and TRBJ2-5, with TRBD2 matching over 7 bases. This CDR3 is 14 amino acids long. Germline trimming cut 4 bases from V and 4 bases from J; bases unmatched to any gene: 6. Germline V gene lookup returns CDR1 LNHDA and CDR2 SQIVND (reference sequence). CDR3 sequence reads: CASSTSTSSETQYF. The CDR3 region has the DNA TGTGCCAGTAGTACTTCGACTAGCTCAGAGACCCAGTACTTC.

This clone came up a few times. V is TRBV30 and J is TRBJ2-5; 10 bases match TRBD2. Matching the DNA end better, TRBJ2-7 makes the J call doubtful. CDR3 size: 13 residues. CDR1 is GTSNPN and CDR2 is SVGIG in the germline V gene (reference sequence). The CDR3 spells CASEREGLPEQYF. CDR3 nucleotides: TGTGCCTCCGAGCGGGAGGGCCTACCCGAGCAGTACTTC.

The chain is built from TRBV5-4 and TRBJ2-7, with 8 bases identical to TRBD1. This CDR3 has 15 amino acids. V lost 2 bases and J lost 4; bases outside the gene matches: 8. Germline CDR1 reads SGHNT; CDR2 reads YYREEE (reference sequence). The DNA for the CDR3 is TGTGCCAGCAGCTTAACCGGGACAGGCCATTACGAGCAGTACTTC. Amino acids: CASSLTGTGHYEQYF.

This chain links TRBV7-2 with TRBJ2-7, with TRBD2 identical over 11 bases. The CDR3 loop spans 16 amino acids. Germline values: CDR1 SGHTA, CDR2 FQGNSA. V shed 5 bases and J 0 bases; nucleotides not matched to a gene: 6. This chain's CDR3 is CASSVSGRASSYEQYF. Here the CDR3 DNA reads TGTGCCAGCAGCGTTAGCGGGAGGGCCTCCTCCTACGAGCAGTACTTC.

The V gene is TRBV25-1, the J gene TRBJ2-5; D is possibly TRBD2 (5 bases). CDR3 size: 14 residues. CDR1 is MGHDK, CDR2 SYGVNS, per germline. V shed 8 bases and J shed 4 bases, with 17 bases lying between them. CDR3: CASGLFGVGETQYF. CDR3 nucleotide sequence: TGTGCCAGCGGACTCTTCGGAGTTGGAGAGACCCAGTACTTC.

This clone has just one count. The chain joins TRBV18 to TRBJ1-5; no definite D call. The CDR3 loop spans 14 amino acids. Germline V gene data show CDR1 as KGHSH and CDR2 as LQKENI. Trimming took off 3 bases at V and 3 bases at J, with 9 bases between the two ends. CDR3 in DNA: TGTGCCAGCTCACCGGAGGGAATCAATCAGCCCCAGCATTTT. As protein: CASSPEGINQPQHF.

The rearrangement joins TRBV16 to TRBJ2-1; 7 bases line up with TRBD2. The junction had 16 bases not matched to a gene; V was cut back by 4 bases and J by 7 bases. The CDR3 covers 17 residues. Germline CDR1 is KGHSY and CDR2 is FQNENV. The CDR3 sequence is CASSPSTASGNINEQFF. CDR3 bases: TGTGCCAGCAGCCCAAGCACGGCTAGCGGAAATATAAATGAGCAGTTCTTC.